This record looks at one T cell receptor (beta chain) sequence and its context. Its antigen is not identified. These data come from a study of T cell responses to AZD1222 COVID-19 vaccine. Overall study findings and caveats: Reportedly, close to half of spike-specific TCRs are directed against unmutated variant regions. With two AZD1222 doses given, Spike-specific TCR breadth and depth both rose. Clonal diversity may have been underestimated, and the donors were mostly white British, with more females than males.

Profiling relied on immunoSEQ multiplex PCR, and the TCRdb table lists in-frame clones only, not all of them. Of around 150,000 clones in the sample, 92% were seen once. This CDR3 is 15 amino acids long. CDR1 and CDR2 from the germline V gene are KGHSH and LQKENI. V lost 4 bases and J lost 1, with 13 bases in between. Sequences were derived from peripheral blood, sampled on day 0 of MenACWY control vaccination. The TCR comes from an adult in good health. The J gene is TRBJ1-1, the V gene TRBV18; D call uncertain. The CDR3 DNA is TGTGCCAGCTCACGACCATCGGGCCCGAACACTGAAGCTTTCTTT. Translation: CASSRPSGPNTEAFF. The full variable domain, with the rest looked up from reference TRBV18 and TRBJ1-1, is NAGVMQNPRHLVRRRGQEARLRCSPMKGHSHVYWYRQLPEEGLKFMVYLQKENIIDESGMPKERFSAEFPKEGPSILRIQQVVRGDSAAYFCASSRPSGPNTEAFFGQGTRLTVV.